This T cell receptor (beta chain) was recorded in a study of blood T cell repertoires in COVID-19. Turning to the study itself: Samples taken during acute and convalescent COVID-19 were collected in the United States, Italy and Spain. Sources were T cells, B-cell-depleted T cells, or PBMCs; the material itself was cDNA or gDNA.

Turning to this clone: Mismatch with germline at one junction end may stem from a read error.

Per the original data handling: Estimation of nucleated cell counts relied on the amplification of reference gene primers. Assay used: immunoSEQ multiplex PCR; TCRdb lists only in-frame clones, some missing. That table is the source of V, J and clone size, and D and trimming were worked out from the DNA. The sample holds some 180,000 clones, 65% to 80% seen once. Sequenced material: peripheral blood. The source is a middle-aged man who had recovered from COVID-19.

CDR3 sequence: CATSRETVLAGPFYEQCF. The CDR3 DNA reads TGTGCCACCAGCAGAGAGACTGTGCTAGCGGGGCCTTTCTACGAGCAGTGCTTC. The genes are TRBV15 and TRBJ2-7; 9 nucleotides line up with TRBD2. This CDR3 is built from 18 residues. The germline gives CDR1 LNHNV, CDR2 YYDKDF (reference sequence). The whole variable domain, filled in from reference TRBV15 and TRBJ2-7, reads DAMVIQNPRYQVTQFGKPVTLSCSQTLNHNVMYWYQQKSSQAPKLLFHYYDKDFNNEADTPDNFQSRRPNTSFCFLDIRSPGLGDTAMYLCATSRETVLAGPFYEQCFGPGTRLTVT.